One and the same sample provided the 15 T cell receptor beta chains below, sequenced in a study of T-cell reconstitution after alpha-beta-depleted transplantation in children. For TCRbeta, the library was prepared with unique molecular identifiers. TCRdb fed the PCR reads into MiXCR, producing one record per CDR3 protein. The sample has 15,000 to 20,000 distinct CDR3 sequences; 5.1% are singletons. This specimen was PBMCs, taken before TCRalphabeta/CD19-depleted stem cell transplant. These receptors originate from a boy aged 5 to 17 with acute lymphoblastic leukemia, due to receive a stem cell transplant.

The sample holds a few counts of this clonotype. The J gene is TRBJ2-3, the V gene TRBV19, with D possibly being TRBD2 (7 bases). The germline gives CDR1 LNHDA, CDR2 SQIVND (reference sequence). The V end was cut by 4 bases, the J end by 6 bases, with 11 bases between. This CDR3 has 13 residues. In nucleotides, the CDR3 is TGTGCCAGTAGTACGGGGGGCTGGGATACGCAGTATTTT. Protein sequence: CASSTGGWDTQYF.

This clonotype was detected ten times or more. This sequence joins TRBV29-1 and TRBJ2-7, with 8 bases lining up with TRBD1. The CDR3 is 12 residues long. V lost 6 bases, J lost 4 bases, and 5 bases stayed unmatched. Germline V gene lookup returns CDR1 SQVTM and CDR2 ANQGSEA. CDR3 sequence (DNA): TGCAGCGTCCTCAGGGGGCCGTACGAGCAGTACTTC. This translates into CSVLRGPYEQYF.

This clonotype was detected many times. CDR3 nucleotides: TGTGCCAGCAGTTGGACGGTCTCCTACGAGCAGTACTTC. It codes for CASSWTVSYEQYF. The rearrangement joins TRBV27 to TRBJ2-7, with no clear D. The CDR3 extends over 13 amino acids. Germline-derived CDR1 and CDR2 are MNHEY and SMNVEV (reference sequence). Trimming took off 4 bases at V and 0 bases at J, with 7 bases between the two ends.

Ten or more counts support this clonotype. The chain couples TRBV29-1 to TRBJ2-3; D is tentatively TRBD1 or TRBD2 (5 bases each). Germline V gives CDR1 SQVTM, CDR2 ANQGSEA. Trimming took off 2 bases at V and 0 bases at J, with 9 bases between the two ends. The CDR3 has 14 residues. CDR3 in amino acids: CSVEPGPSTDTQYF. In DNA, the CDR3 is TGCAGCGTTGAACCGGGACCCAGCACAGATACGCAGTATTTT.

This clonotype counts as medium-sized. V is TRBV10-1 and J is TRBJ2-3, with TRBD2 identical over 8 bases. This CDR3 contains 15 residues. CDR1 and CDR2 from the germline V gene are WNHNN and SYGVQD (reference sequence). V lost 6 bases and J lost 1; bases outside the gene matches: 6. The DNA for the CDR3 is TGCGCCAGCAGCACCTCAGCGGGGGGCACAGATACGCAGTATTTT. It yields the protein CASSTSAGGTDTQYF.

In its sample, this clonotype was seen many times. This sequence joins TRBV20-1 and TRBJ2-7, with TRBD2 matching 8 bases. CDR1 DFQATT and CDR2 SNEGSKA come from the germline V gene (reference sequence). Germline trimming cut 3 bases from V and 5 bases from J; bases unmatched to any gene: 6. The CDR3 loop spans 13 amino acids. CDR3 protein: CSASYSGRNEQYF. The CDR3 DNA sequence: TGCAGTGCTAGTTACAGCGGGAGAAACGAGCAGTACTTC.

This clonotype has ten or more counts. The chain has TRBV11-3 and TRBJ2-1, with 7 bases aligning to TRBD2. This CDR3 is built from 16 residues. In germline, CDR1 is SGHNT, CDR2 YENEEA. The J segment lost 0 bases and the V segment lost 2 bases, leaving 4 bases of the junction unmatched. In DNA form, the CDR3 reads TGTGCCAGCAGCTTAAGGACTAGGAGCTCCTACAATGAGCAGTTCTTC. Translation gives CASSLRTRSSYNEQFF.

This clonotype was seen repeatedly, ten times or more. V is TRBV15 and J is TRBJ1-5; D may be TRBD1 (6 bases). Deletions cut 3 bases from V and 4 bases from J, with 13 bases between. Per germline, CDR1 LNHNV and CDR2 YYDKDF (reference sequence). The CDR3 covers 15 residues. The CDR3 loop reads CATSRRDTNNQPQHF. The CDR3 region has the DNA TGTGCCACCAGCAGGCGGGACACAAATAATCAGCCCCAGCATTTT.

This clonotype was picked up many times. This chain connects TRBV20-1 to TRBJ1-1, with TRBD1 identical over 8 bases. Germline V lookup: CDR1 DFQATT, CDR2 SNEGSKA (reference sequence). The V and J ends lost 0 bases and 1 base, in that order; junction bases with no gene match: 4. This CDR3 is 15 amino acids long. The CDR3 reads CSARDAGGGNTEAFF. The CDR3, as DNA: TGCAGTGCTAGAGACGCAGGGGGCGGGAACACTGAAGCTTTCTTT.

This clonotype has a count of ten or more. The V and J genes are TRBV19 and TRBJ1-5; 9 bases match TRBD1. CDR1 and CDR2 from the germline V gene are LNHDA and SQIVND (reference sequence). With V trimmed by 7 bases and J by 3 bases, 13 bases remained unmatched. This CDR3 spans 17 amino acids. The CDR3 is CASKNRGLSGDNQPQHF. CDR3 nucleotides: TGTGCCAGTAAGAACAGGGGGCTAAGTGGAGACAATCAGCCCCAGCATTTT.

This clonotype occurred many times. V usage is TRBV12-3 or TRBV12-4 and J usage is TRBJ2-1, with a weak D call TRBD2 (5 bases). This CDR3 spans 15 amino acids. Trimming took off 6 bases at V and 3 bases at J, with 15 bases between the two ends. This CDR3 is CASSTGSGYYNEQFF. CDR3 in DNA: TGTGCCAGCAGCACGGGGTCCGGTTACTACAATGAGCAGTTCTTC.

This sequence joins TRBV4-1 and TRBJ1-2; a possible D gene is TRBD1 (5 bases). The V gene lost 2 bases and the J gene lost 7 bases, with 17 bases spanning the gap. This CDR3 has 15 residues. Germline lookup yields CDR1 MGHRA and CDR2 YSYEKL. The CDR3 nucleotides are TGCGCCAGCAGCCAACCTGACATTTGGGGGAGTGGCTACACCTTC. As protein: CASSQPDIWGSGYTF.

Many counts were recorded for this clonotype. The chain recombines TRBV5-4 with TRBJ2-2, with D unresolved. Deletions cut 0 bases from V and 5 bases from J, with 5 bases between. Looked up from germline, CDR1 is SGHNT and CDR2 is YYREEE (reference sequence). The CDR3 extends over 13 amino acids. CDR3 loop: CASSLARTGELFF. CDR3 DNA: TGTGCCAGCAGCTTGGCGCGAACCGGGGAGCTGTTTTTT.

This clonotype was counted ten times or more. The chain links TRBV28 to TRBJ1-2, with a tentative D call TRBD1 (5 bases). The V gene lost 3 bases and the J gene lost 0 bases, with 11 bases spanning the gap. The germline V gene has CDR1 MDHEN and CDR2 SYDVKM. This CDR3 spans 15 amino acids. The CDR3, as DNA: TGTGCCAGCAGTTTGCGGGGCGCAGCTAACTATGGCTACACCTTC. It yields the protein CASSLRGAANYGYTF.

CDR3 in DNA: TGTGCCAGCAGCTTGGGGCAGGGGGCTGGTGTGAACATTCAGTACTTC. Protein: CASSLGQGAGVNIQYF. The chain has TRBV5-8 and TRBJ2-4; TRBD1 aligns across 8 bases. After removal of 0 bases from V and 7 bases from J, the junction contained 9 bases not matched to a gene. CDR3 length: 16 amino acids. Germline CDR1 reads SGHTS; CDR2 reads YDEGEE.